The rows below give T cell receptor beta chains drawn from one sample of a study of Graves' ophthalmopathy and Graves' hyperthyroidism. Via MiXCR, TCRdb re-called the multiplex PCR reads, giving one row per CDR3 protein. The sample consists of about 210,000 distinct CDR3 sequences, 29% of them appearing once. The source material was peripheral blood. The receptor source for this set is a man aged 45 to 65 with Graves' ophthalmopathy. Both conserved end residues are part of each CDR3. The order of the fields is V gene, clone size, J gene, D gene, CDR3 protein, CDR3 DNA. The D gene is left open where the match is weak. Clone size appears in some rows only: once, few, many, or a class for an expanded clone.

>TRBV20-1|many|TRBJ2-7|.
CSASPRWEAYEQYF
TGCAGTGCTAGCCCCCGGTGGGAGGCCTACGAGCAGTACTTC
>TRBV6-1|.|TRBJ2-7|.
CASSEEVSRVYEQYF
TGTGCCAGCAGTGAAGAGGTGTCACGGGTCTACGAGCAGTACTTC
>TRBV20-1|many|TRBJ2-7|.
CSARAGIGIGSYEQYF
TGCAGTGCTAGAGCTGGGATTGGGATAGGGTCCTACGAGCAGTACTTC
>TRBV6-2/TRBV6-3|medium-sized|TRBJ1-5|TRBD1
CASRDRVRVQPQHF
TGTGCCAGCAGAGACAGGGTACGCGTTCAGCCCCAGCATTTT
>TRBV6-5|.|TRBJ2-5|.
CASSSPLGGGETQYF
TGTGCCAGCAGTTCTCCCCTCGGGGGAGGAGAGACCCAGTACTTC
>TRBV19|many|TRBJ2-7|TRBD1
CASSTGTGVLYEQYF
TGTGCCAGTAGTACAGGGACAGGGGTTCTGTACGAGCAGTACTTC
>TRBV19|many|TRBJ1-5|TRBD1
CASSKTGQGGQPQHF
TGTGCCAGTAGTAAGACTGGACAGGGCGGACAGCCCCAGCATTTT
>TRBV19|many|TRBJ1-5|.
CASSMGGTGNQPQHF
TGTGCCAGTAGTATGGGCGGGACGGGCAATCAGCCCCAGCATTTT
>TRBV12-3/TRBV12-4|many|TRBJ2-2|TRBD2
CASSFNSGRASGELFF
TGTGCCAGCAGTTTTAATAGCGGGAGGGCCTCCGGGGAGCTGTTTTTT
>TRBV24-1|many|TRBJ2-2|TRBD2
CATSDPYKDTSGRSGELFF
TGTGCCACCAGTGATCCCTACAAAGATACTAGCGGGAGGAGCGGGGAGCTGTTTTTT
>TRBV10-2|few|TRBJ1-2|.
CASSEDRDYGYTF
TGCGCCAGCAGTGAGGACCGGGACTATGGCTACACCTTC
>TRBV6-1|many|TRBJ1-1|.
CASSAMGTEAFF
TGTGCCAGCAGTGCCATGGGGACTGAAGCTTTCTTT
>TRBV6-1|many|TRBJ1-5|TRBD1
CASSGQGDQPQHF
TGTGCCAGCAGTGGACAGGGGGATCAGCCCCAGCATTTT
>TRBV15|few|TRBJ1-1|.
CATSSDGVEGDMNTEAFF
TGTGCCACCAGCAGCGATGGGGTAGAGGGTGACATGAACACTGAAGCTTTCTTT
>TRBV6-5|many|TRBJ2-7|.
CASSRRGRVISYEQYF
TGTGCCAGCAGCCGACGGGGGCGGGTGATTTCCTACGAGCAGTACTTC
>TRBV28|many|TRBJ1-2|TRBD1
CASRRTGGYGYTF
TGTGCCAGCAGGCGGACAGGGGGCTATGGCTACACCTTC
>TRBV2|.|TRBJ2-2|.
CASSGRNTGELFF
TGTGCCAGCAGTGGAAGGAACACCGGGGAGCTGTTTTTT